This T cell receptor beta chain derives from a study of PD-1 blockade in classical Hodgkin lymphoma. Time point in this sample: cycle 4 day 1 (C4D1), after less than 7 weeks of nivolumab. Each of the patients experienced relapse following autologous stem cell transplantation, and their brentuximab vedotin exposure differed. Magnetic negative selection was used to purify CD4+ T cells from PBMCs that had been thawed. This table comes from immunoSEQ multiplex PCR, and its TCRdb copy is limited to in-frame clones, with some not included. The table has under 20,000 clones, about 75% seen once. The CDR3 totals 14 residues. Deletions cut 4 bases from V and 3 bases from J, with 13 bases between. CDR1 is MNHNS, CDR2 SASEGT, per germline.

This sequence originates from a human donor with classical Hodgkin lymphoma. This specimen was CD4+ T cells from blood, taken before the fourth cycle of nivolumab. This chain connects TRBV6-1 to TRBJ2-7, with D unresolved. DNA of the CDR3: TGTGCCAGCAGTGTCGTCGTTGGGGACTACGAGCAGTACTTC. Translation gives CASSVVVGDYEQYF.